This TCR beta chain appears in the sequencing data of a study of neurological immune-mediated disorders. Germline assignment: CDR1 MGHDK and CDR2 SYGVNS. V was clipped by 3 bases and J by 3 bases, with 15 bases between them. The CDR3 totals 16 residues. This clonotype has ten or more counts. Each CDR3 protein gets one entry after TCRdb re-called the 5' RACE reads with MiXCR. This table has some 54,000 distinct CDR3 sequences, around a tenth appearing once. The time point denotes: longitudinal time-point 1 (baseline). This chain joins TRBV25-1 and TRBJ2-4; D is unresolved. The source material was PBMCs. This TCR was sampled from a male donor with HTLV-1-associated myelopathy (HAM/TSP). CDR3 DNA sequence: TGTGCCAGCAGTGACCCCCGGAAAACGGGCAAAAACATTCAGTACTTC. As protein: CASSDPRKTGKNIQYF.